The rows below give T cell receptor beta chains drawn from one sample of a study of blood T cell repertoires in COVID-19. TCRdb's copy holds only in-frame clones and misses some; the assay was immunoSEQ multiplex PCR. The data show tens of thousands of clones, 65% to 90% seen once. Source material: peripheral blood. The receptors were gathered from a woman aged 60-75 years with active COVID-19. The CDR3 runs from the conserved cysteine through the conserved F or W. D genes are given only for firm matches. Size values are once, few and many counts, or a class for expanded clones, and some rows have none.

size: -
D: TRBD1
V: TRBV10-2
J: TRBJ2-2
length: 16
CDR3: CASSEGSRGRTGELFF
DNA: TGCGCCAGCAGTGAAGGATCCAGGGGGCGGACCGGGGAGCTGTTTTTT

size: -
D: TRBD1
V: TRBV5-5
J: TRBJ2-2
length: 14
CDR3: CASFTGGGAGELFF
DNA: TGTGCCAGTTTCACAGGGGGCGGTGCCGGGGAGCTGTTTTTT

size: -
D: -
V: TRBV7-3
J: TRBJ1-5
length: 13
CDR3: CASALNSNQPQHF
DNA: TGTGCCAGCGCTCTAAATAGCAATCAGCCCCAGCATTTT

size: -
D: TRBD1
V: TRBV3-1/TRBV3-2
J: TRBJ2-7
length: 16
CDR3: CASSPAGQVSSYEQYF
DNA: TGTGCCAGCAGCCCCGCAGGACAGGTGAGCTCCTACGAGCAGTACTTC

size: few
D: TRBD1
V: TRBV2
J: TRBJ1-2
length: 14
CDR3: CASTRDSPLYGYTF
DNA: TGTGCCAGCACCCGGGACAGTCCGCTGTATGGCTACACCTTC

size: -
D: TRBD2
V: TRBV3-1/TRBV3-2
J: TRBJ2-2
length: 16
CDR3: CASSPIAGANTGELFF
DNA: TGTGCCAGCAGCCCTATAGCGGGGGCGAACACCGGGGAGCTGTTTTTT

size: -
D: -
V: TRBV12-1
J: TRBJ2-7
length: 18
CDR3: CASSFATHGQKALYEQYF
DNA: TGTGCCAGCAGCTTTGCGACGCATGGACAGAAGGCTCTCTACGAGCAGTACTTC

size: once
D: -
V: TRBV7-6
J: TRBJ2-1
length: 11
CDR3: CASSPLDEQFF
DNA: TGTGCCAGCAGCCCCCTCGATGAGCAGTTCTTC

size: -
D: -
V: TRBV7-8
J: TRBJ2-7
length: 14
CDR3: CASSFQTLAREQYF
DNA: TGTGCCAGCAGCTTCCAAACGTTAGCCCGCGAGCAGTACTTC

size: -
D: -
V: TRBV19
J: TRBJ2-7
length: 11
CDR3: CATSGAYEQYF
DNA: TGTGCCACCAGCGGTGCCTACGAGCAGTACTTC

size: -
D: TRBD2
V: TRBV2
J: TRBJ2-7
length: 15
CDR3: CASSQTSGRSYEQYF
DNA: TGTGCCAGCAGCCAGACTAGCGGGCGATCCTACGAGCAGTACTTC

size: -
D: TRBD2
V: TRBV7-8
J: TRBJ2-7
length: 18
CDR3: CASSTPRTTSGDSYEQYF
DNA: TGTGCCAGCAGCACACCTCGAACGACTAGCGGGGATTCCTACGAGCAGTACTTC

size: -
D: -
V: TRBV12-5
J: TRBJ1-6
length: 14
CDR3: CASGLSAYNSPLHF
DNA: TGTGCTAGTGGTTTGTCCGCGTATAATTCACCCCTCCACTTT

size: -
D: TRBD2
V: TRBV5-1
J: TRBJ2-3
length: 15
CDR3: CASSSQRERLDTQYF
DNA: TGCGCCAGCAGCTCGCAGCGGGAGAGGTTAGATACGCAGTATTTT

size: -
D: TRBD2
V: TRBV27
J: TRBJ2-1
length: 14
CDR3: CASSELAHYNEQFF
DNA: TGTGCCAGCAGTGAACTAGCGCATTACAATGAGCAGTTCTTC

size: -
D: -
V: TRBV6-5
J: TRBJ2-6
length: 14
CDR3: CASTRDAWANVLTF
DNA: TGTGCCAGCACCAGGGATGCTTGGGCCAACGTCCTGACTTTC

size: once
D: -
V: TRBV5-4
J: TRBJ2-7
length: 14
CDR3: CASSPGLGGTEQYF
DNA: TGTGCCAGCAGCCCGGGGCTAGGGGGTACCGAGCAGTACTTC

size: -
D: -
V: TRBV3-1/TRBV3-2
J: TRBJ2-1
length: 13
CDR3: CASSPPSSNEQFF
DNA: TGTGCCAGCAGCCCCCCTAGCAGCAATGAGCAGTTCTTC

size: -
D: -
V: TRBV5-4
J: TRBJ1-1
length: 16
CDR3: CASSRGGGGAYTEAFF
DNA: TGTGCCAGCAGCCGGGGAGGCGGTGGGGCATACACTGAAGCTTTCTTT

size: -
D: -
V: TRBV19
J: TRBJ2-5
length: 14
CDR3: CASSQGTPQETQYF
DNA: TGTGCCAGTAGCCAGGGGACCCCTCAAGAGACCCAGTACTTC

size: once
D: -
V: TRBV6-2/TRBV6-3
J: TRBJ2-7
length: 17
CDR3: CASSYTASRGAFYEQYF
DNA: TGTGCCAGCAGTTACACAGCCAGTCGGGGGGCGTTCTACGAGCAGTACTTC

size: -
D: -
V: TRBV28
J: TRBJ1-6
length: 15
CDR3: CASSLEHRANSPLHF
DNA: TGTGCCAGCAGTTTAGAGCACCGAGCTAATTCACCCCTCCACTTT

size: -
D: TRBD2
V: TRBV6-2/TRBV6-3
J: TRBJ2-3
length: 16
CDR3: CASSYIAGRRTDTQYF
DNA: TGTGCCAGCAGTTATATAGCGGGGCGCCGCACAGATACGCAGTATTTT

size: -
D: -
V: TRBV4-1
J: TRBJ2-7
length: 15
CDR3: CASSSRVESSYEQYF
DNA: TGCGCCAGCAGCAGCCGGGTCGAAAGCTCCTACGAGCAGTACTTC

size: few
D: -
V: TRBV5-4
J: TRBJ2-1
length: 16
CDR3: CASSLRTTYPDNEQFF
DNA: TGTGCCAGCAGCTTGAGGACTACCTACCCCGACAATGAGCAGTTCTTC

size: -
D: -
V: TRBV30
J: TRBJ2-7
length: 13
CDR3: CAWSVLHSAEQYF
DNA: TGTGCCTGGAGTGTATTACACAGTGCCGAGCAGTACTTC

size: once
D: -
V: TRBV5-5
J: TRBJ2-7
length: 12
CDR3: CASSFTRFEQYF
DNA: TGTGCCAGCAGCTTTACCCGGTTCGAGCAGTACTTC

size: -
D: -
V: TRBV3-1/TRBV3-2
J: TRBJ1-5
length: 15
CDR3: CASSQDTQANQPQHF
DNA: TGTGCCAGCAGCCAAGATACCCAGGCCAATCAGCCCCAGCATTTT

size: -
D: TRBD1
V: TRBV9
J: TRBJ1-3
length: 15
CDR3: CASSPGQGSGNTIYF
DNA: TGTGCCAGCAGCCCGGGACAGGGCTCTGGAAACACCATATATTTT

size: -
D: TRBD2
V: TRBV7-8
J: TRBJ2-1
length: 15
CDR3: CASSPIAGSYNEQFF
DNA: TGTGCCAGCAGCCCGATAGCGGGCTCCTACAATGAGCAGTTCTTC

size: -
D: -
V: TRBV27
J: TRBJ1-4
length: 15
CDR3: CASSFRPAGNEKLFF
DNA: TGTGCCAGCAGTTTCCGCCCAGCGGGCAATGAAAAACTGTTTTTT

size: once
D: -
V: TRBV29-1
J: TRBJ2-1
length: 12
CDR3: CSVGDGGVQQFF
DNA: TGCAGCGTTGGGGACGGCGGGGTACAGCAGTTCTTC

size: -
D: -
V: TRBV30
J: TRBJ2-3
length: 12
CDR3: CAWNMATDTQYF
DNA: TGTGCCTGGAATATGGCCACAGATACGCAGTATTTT

size: -
D: -
V: TRBV7-8
J: TRBJ2-5
length: 13
CDR3: CASSFGRGETQYF
DNA: TGTGCCAGCAGCTTCGGCAGAGGGGAGACCCAGTACTTC

size: -
D: TRBD1
V: TRBV4-1
J: TRBJ2-5
length: 15
CDR3: CASSQDGSGGETQYF
DNA: TGCGCCAGCAGCCAAGACGGTTCAGGGGGAGAGACCCAGTACTTC